The 5 T cell receptor beta chains presented below share a single source sample, sequenced in a study of blood T cell repertoires in COVID-19. Assay: immunoSEQ multiplex PCR; the TCRdb copy retains only in-frame clones and omits some. The profile shows over 150,000 clones, about 78% of them singletons. Sequenced: PBMCs or T cells enriched from blood (not recorded which). Receptor source: a woman aged 50 to 60 who had recovered from COVID-19.

This clone has only a few counts. The chain recombines TRBV27 with TRBJ1-3; TRBD1 aligns across 7 bases. Trimming cost V 6 bases and J 0 bases; bases outside gene matches: 8. This CDR3 spans 16 amino acids. Germline loops: CDR1 MNHEY, CDR2 SMNVEV (reference sequence). DNA for the CDR3: TGTGCCAGCAGCCCGACAGGGAGAAGCTCTGGAAACACCATATATTTT. Protein product: CASSPTGRSSGNTIYF.

The sample holds one count of this clone. The V call is TRBV5-8, the J call TRBJ1-1; the match to TRBD1 covers 7 bases. With V trimmed by 2 bases and J by 0 bases, 4 bases remained unmatched. Germline V lookup: CDR1 SGHTS, CDR2 YDEGEE. The CDR3 extends over 15 amino acids. The CDR3 spells CASSLAGTVNTEAFF. CDR3 bases: TGTGCCAGCAGCTTAGCCGGGACAGTGAACACTGAAGCTTTCTTT.

This clone was picked up one time. CDR3 in amino acids: CASSTGTGSGYTF. DNA for the CDR3: TGTGCCAGCAGCACCGGGACAGGGAGTGGCTACACCTTC. J is TRBJ1-2 and V is TRBV14, with 9 bases lining up with TRBD1. Per germline, CDR1 SGHDN and CDR2 FVKESK. CDR3 size: 13 residues. V shed 5 bases and J 7 bases; nucleotides not matched to a gene: 5.

The genes are TRBV28 and TRBJ1-5; no clear D gene. The CDR3 covers 15 residues. Germline V lookup: CDR1 MDHEN, CDR2 SYDVKM. The V and J ends lost 7 bases and 4 bases respectively, with 17 bases between them. The DNA of the CDR3 is TGTGCCAGCAAATCTAGGCGGCCGGGGAATCAGCCCCAGCATTTT. Amino acid sequence: CASKSRRPGNQPQHF.

The V and J genes are TRBV18 and TRBJ2-7, with 12 bases aligning to TRBD2. This CDR3 has 15 residues. In germline, CDR1 is KGHSH, CDR2 LQKENI. V gave up 3 bases and J gave up 2 bases; unmatched junction bases: 2. The CDR3 spells CASSPGLAGAYEQYF. The CDR3 nucleotides are TGTGCCAGCTCACCGGGACTAGCGGGTGCCTACGAGCAGTACTTC.